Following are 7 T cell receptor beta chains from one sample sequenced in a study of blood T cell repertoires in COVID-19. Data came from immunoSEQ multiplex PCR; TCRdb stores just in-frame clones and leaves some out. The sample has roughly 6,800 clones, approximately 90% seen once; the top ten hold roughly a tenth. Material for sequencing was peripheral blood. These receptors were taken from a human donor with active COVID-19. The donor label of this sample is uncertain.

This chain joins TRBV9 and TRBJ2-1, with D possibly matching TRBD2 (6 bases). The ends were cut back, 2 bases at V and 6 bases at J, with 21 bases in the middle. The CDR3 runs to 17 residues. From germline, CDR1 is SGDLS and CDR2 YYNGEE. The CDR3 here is CASSVNSGLLVGNEQFF. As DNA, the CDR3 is TGTGCCAGCAGCGTTAATAGCGGCCTTTTAGTGGGCAATGAGCAGTTCTTC.

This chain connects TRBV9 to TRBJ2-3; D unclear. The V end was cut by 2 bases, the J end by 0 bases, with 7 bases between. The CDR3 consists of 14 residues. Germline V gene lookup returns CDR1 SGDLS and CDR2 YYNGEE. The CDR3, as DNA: TGTGCCAGCAGCGTTAGTCACAGCACAGATACGCAGTATTTT. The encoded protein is CASSVSHSTDTQYF.

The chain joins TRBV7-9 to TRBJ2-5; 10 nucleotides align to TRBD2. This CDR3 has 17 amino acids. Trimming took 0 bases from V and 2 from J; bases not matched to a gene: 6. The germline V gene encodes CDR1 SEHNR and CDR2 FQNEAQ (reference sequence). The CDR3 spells CASSLASRTSGQETQYF. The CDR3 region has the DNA TGTGCCAGCAGCTTAGCTTCCAGGACTAGCGGTCAAGAGACCCAGTACTTC.

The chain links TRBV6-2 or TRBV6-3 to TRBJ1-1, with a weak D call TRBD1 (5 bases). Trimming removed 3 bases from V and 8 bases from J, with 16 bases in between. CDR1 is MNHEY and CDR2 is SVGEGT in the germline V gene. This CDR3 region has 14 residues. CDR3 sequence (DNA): TGTGCCAGCAGTTATGGTCGAATCAGGGTCGAAGCTTTCTTT. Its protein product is CASSYGRIRVEAFF.

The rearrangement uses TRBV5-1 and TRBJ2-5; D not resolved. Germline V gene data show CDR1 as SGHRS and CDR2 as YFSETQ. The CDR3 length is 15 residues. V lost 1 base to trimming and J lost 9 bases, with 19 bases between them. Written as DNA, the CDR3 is TGCGCCAGCAGCTTGTTTTTTATGGGTACCGAGGCCCAGTACTTC. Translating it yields CASSLFFMGTEAQYF.

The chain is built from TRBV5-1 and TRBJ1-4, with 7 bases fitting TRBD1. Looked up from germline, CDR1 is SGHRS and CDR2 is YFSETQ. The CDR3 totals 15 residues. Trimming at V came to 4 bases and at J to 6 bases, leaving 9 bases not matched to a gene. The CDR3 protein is CASSARGRRDEKLFF. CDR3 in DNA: TGCGCCAGCAGCGCTAGGGGGCGCAGAGATGAAAAACTGTTTTTT. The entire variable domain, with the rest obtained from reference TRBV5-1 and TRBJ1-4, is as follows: KAGVTQTPRYLIKTRGQQVTLSCSPISGHRSVSWYQQTPGQGLQFLFEYFSETQRNKGNFPGRFSGRQFSNSRSEMNVSTLELGDSALYLCASSARGRRDEKLFFGSGTQLSVL.

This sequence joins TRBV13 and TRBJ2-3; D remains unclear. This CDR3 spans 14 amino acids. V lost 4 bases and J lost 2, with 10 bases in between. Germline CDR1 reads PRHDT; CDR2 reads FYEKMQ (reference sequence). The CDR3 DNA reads TGTGCCAGCAGCTCCCTAATTGACACAGATACGCAGTATTTT. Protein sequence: CASSSLIDTDTQYF.